This T cell receptor (beta chain) was documented in a study of OX40 agonist ivuxolimab in advanced cancers. Findings of the study overall: There was clonal expansion of CD4+ and CD8+ blood T cells by week 6 at 0.1 to 3.0 mg/kg.

Repertoires were generated with immunoSEQ multiplex PCR, while TCRdb's copy carries only in-frame clones and drops some. The sample lists around 76,000 clones; 86% were seen once. The germline V gene has CDR1 MDHEN and CDR2 SYDVKM. The CDR3 consists of 15 residues. Germline trimming cut 5 bases from V and 5 bases from J; bases unmatched to any gene: 9. About this clone: Its target is unknown.

The rearrangement joins TRBV28 to TRBJ2-5, with 9 bases fitting TRBD1. Sample: CD4+ or CD8+ T cells sorted from blood, taken in a trial of the OX40 agonist ivuxolimab. This TCR was recovered from an adult with an advanced solid tumor such as melanoma, head and neck, liver or kidney cancer. CDR3 nucleotide sequence: TGTGCCAGCAGTGCTTTCTCCGGGACAGGGGAGACCCAGTACTTC. It encodes CASSAFSGTGETQYF.